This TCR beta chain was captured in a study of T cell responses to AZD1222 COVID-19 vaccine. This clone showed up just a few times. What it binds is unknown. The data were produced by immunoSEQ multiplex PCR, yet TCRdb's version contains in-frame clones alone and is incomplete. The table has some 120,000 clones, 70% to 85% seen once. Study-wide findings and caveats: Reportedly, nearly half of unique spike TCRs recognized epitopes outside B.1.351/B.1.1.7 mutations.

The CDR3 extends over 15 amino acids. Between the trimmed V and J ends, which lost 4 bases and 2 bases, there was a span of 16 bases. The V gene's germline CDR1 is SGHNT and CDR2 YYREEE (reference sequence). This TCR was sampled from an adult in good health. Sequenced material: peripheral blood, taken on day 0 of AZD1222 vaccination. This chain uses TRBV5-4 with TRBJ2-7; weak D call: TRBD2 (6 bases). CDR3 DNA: TGTGCCAGCAGCCGGTGGGCTAGCGAAACCTACGAGCAGTACTTC. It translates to CASSRWASETYEQYF. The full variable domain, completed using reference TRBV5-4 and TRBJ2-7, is ETGVTQSPTHLIKTRGQQVTLRCSSQSGHNTVSWYQQALGQGPQFIFQYYREEENGRGNFPPRFSGLQFPNYSSELNVNALELDDSALYLCASSRWASETYEQYFGPGTRLTVT.